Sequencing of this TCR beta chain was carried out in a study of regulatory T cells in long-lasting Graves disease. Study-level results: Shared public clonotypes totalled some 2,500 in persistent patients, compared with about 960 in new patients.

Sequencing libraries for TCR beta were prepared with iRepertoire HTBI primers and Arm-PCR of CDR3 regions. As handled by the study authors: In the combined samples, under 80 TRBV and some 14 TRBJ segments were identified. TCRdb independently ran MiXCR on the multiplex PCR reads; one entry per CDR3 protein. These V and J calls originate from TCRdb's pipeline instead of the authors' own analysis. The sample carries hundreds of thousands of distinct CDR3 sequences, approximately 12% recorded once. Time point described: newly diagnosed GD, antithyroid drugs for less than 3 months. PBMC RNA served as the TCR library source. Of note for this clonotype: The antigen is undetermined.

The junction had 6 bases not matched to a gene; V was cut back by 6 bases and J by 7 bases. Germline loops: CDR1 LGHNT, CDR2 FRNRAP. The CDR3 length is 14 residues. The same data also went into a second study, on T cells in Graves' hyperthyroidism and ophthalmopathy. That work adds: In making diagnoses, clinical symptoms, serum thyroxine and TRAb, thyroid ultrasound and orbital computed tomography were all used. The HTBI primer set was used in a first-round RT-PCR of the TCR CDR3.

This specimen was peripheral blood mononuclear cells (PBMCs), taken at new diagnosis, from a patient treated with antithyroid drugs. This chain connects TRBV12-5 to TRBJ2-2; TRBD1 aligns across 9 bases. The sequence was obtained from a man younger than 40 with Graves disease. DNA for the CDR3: TGTGCTAGTGGAACAGGGGGCTTAGTCGGGGAGCTGTTTTTT. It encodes CASGTGGLVGELFF.